This T cell receptor beta chain was observed in a study of T cell repertoires in cytomegalovirus infection. About this clonotype: What it binds is unknown.

MiXCR, applied by TCRdb to the reads, yields one record per CDR3 protein. The sample yields some 320,000 distinct CDR3 sequences, almost 30% seen once. This material consisted of cultured PBMCs, taken from culture after CMV antigen stimulation. The receptor's source is a human donor in good health (CMV status not recorded). Some clones in this sample may be carry-over from other donors' samples.

The CDR3 here is CASSIPQETQYF. The DNA of the CDR3 is TGTGCCAGCAGTATCCCCCAAGAGACCCAGTACTTC. This chain joins TRBV28 and TRBJ2-5; the D is unclear. Trimming cost V 5 bases and J 1 base, with 5 bases left between them. CDR3 length equals 12 residues. CDR1 and CDR2 (germline): MDHEN, SYDVKM.